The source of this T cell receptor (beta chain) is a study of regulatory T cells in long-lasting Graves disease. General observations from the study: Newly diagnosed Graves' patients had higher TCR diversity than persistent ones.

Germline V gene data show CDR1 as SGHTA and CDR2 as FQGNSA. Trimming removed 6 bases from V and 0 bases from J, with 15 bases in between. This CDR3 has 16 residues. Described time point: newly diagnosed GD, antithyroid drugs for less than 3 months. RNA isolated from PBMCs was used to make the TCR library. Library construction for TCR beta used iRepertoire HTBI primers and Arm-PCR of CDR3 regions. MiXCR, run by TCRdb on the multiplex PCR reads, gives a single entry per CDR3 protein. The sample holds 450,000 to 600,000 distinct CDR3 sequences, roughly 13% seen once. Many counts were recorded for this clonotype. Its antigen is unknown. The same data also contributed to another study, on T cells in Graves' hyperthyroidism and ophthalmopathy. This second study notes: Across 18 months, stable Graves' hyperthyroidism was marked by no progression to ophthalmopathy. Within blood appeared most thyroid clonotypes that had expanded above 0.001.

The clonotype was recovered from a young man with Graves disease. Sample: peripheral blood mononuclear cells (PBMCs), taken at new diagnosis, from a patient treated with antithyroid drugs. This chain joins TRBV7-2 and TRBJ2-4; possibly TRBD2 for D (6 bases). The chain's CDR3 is CASRSFLGGAKNIQYF. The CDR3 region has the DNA TGTGCCAGCAGATCTTTTCTGGGGGGAGCCAAAAACATTCAGTACTTC.